One and the same sample provided the 8 T cell receptor beta chains below, sequenced in a study of T-cell reconstitution after alpha-beta-depleted transplantation in children. Unique molecular identifiers were incorporated into the prepared TCRbeta library. In TCRdb, the PCR reads were re-called with MiXCR into one record per CDR3 protein. Altogether around 450,000 distinct CDR3 sequences are present, roughly 15% being singletons, with the ten largest covering under 30%. The sample in question was PBMCs, mostly from graft donor cells, obtained 360 days after TCRalphabeta/CD19-depleted stem cell transplant. The receptors originated from a boy under two years old who had a stem cell transplant for Wiskott-Aldrich syndrome, so the T cells may come from the graft donor.

This clonotype has more than one count but fewer than ten. This rearrangement joins TRBV4-1 to TRBJ2-7, with 7 bases lining up with TRBD1. The CDR3 is 17 residues long. CDR1 MGHRA and CDR2 YSYEKL come from the germline V gene. V lost 0 bases and J lost 1; bases outside the gene matches: 9. CDR3 sequence reads: CASSQELATGRSYEQYF. For the CDR3, the DNA is TGCGCCAGCAGCCAAGAGTTAGCGACAGGGCGTTCCTACGAGCAGTACTTC.

This clonotype was observed a few times. This rearrangement joins TRBV4-1 to TRBJ2-7, with D uncertain. From germline, CDR1 is MGHRA and CDR2 YSYEKL. Trimming left V 0 bases short and J 3 bases short, with 15 bases between. CDR3 length: 16 residues. CDR3: CASSQDPLGRIYEQYF. CDR3 in DNA: TGCGCCAGCAGCCAAGATCCACTCGGACGGATCTACGAGCAGTACTTC.

This clonotype has more than one count but fewer than ten. V usage is TRBV11-2 and J usage is TRBJ2-1; 10 nucleotides align to TRBD2. Trimming at V came to 1 base and at J to 8 bases, leaving 8 bases not matched to a gene. The CDR3 consists of 16 residues. The V gene's germline CDR1 is SGHAT and CDR2 FQNNGV. As DNA, the CDR3 is TGTGCCAGCAGCTTAGCCGGGACTAGCGTGATCGATGAGCAGTTCTTC. It translates to CASSLAGTSVIDEQFF.

This clonotype was counted a few times. This chain uses TRBV4-1 with TRBJ2-7; tentatively, D is TRBD2 (6 bases). CDR1 and CDR2 from the germline V gene are MGHRA and YSYEKL. V was cut by 3 bases and J by 3 bases, with 15 bases left in between. The CDR3 length is 15 residues. CDR3 bases: TGCGCCAGCAGCCAGGACCCGGGACTGTTCTACGAGCAGTACTTC. Translating gives CASSQDPGLFYEQYF.

This clonotype was seen ten or more times. The rearrangement uses TRBV4-3 and TRBJ2-6; possibly TRBD1 for D (6 bases). Germline V lookup: CDR1 LGHNA, CDR2 YSLEER. Trimming took 3 bases from V and 2 from J, leaving 11 bases between them. The CDR3 runs to 16 residues. The CDR3 spells CASSQENRAGANVLTF. In DNA, the CDR3 is TGCGCCAGCAGCCAGGAAAACAGGGCTGGGGCCAACGTCCTGACTTTC.

The chain links TRBV11-2 to TRBJ2-1; 7 positions agree with TRBD2. The CDR3 runs 15 residues. Germline CDR1 is SGHAT and CDR2 is FQNNGV. V dropped 5 bases and J dropped 9; count of bases not matched to a gene: 13. The CDR3 DNA follows: TGTGCCAGCAGCCGGCCTAGCGGCTTCGGACCTGAGCAGTTCTTC. It encodes CASSRPSGFGPEQFF.

The rearrangement uses TRBV12-3 or TRBV12-4 and TRBJ2-7; 8 bases match TRBD1. Trimming at V came to 6 bases and at J to 4 bases, leaving 5 bases not matched to a gene. There are 13 residues in the CDR3. CDR3 nucleotide sequence: TGTGCCAGCAGACGGACAGGGTTGTACGAGCAGTACTTC. Protein sequence: CASRRTGLYEQYF.

V gene TRBV5-1 combines with J gene TRBJ2-1; 7 nucleotides match TRBD1. Germline lookup yields CDR1 SGHRS and CDR2 YFSETQ. V gave up 4 bases and J gave up 4 bases; unmatched junction bases: 11. The CDR3 extends over 16 amino acids. The CDR3 bases are TGCGCCAGCAGCCTCGACGGGGCAGGGGGATACAATGAGCAGTTCTTC. Translating it yields CASSLDGAGGYNEQFF. Full variable domain (missing parts from reference TRBV5-1 and TRBJ2-1): KAGVTQTPRYLIKTRGQQVTLSCSPISGHRSVSWYQQTPGQGLQFLFEYFSETQRNKGNFPGRFSGRQFSNSRSEMNVSTLELGDSALYLCASSLDGAGGYNEQFFGPGTRLTVL.